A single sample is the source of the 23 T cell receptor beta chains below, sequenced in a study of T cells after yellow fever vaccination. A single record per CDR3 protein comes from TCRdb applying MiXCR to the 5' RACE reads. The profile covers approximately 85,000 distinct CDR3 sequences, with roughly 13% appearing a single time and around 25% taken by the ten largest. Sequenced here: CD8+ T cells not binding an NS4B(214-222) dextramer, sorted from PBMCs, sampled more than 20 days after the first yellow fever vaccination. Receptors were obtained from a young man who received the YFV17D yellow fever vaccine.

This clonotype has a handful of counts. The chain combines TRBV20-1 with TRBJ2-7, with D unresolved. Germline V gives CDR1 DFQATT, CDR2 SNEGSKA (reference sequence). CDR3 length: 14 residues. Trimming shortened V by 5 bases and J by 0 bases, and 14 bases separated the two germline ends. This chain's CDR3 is CSASAWASSYEQYV. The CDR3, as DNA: TGCAGTGCTTCCGCGTGGGCCAGCTCCTACGAGCAGTACGTC.

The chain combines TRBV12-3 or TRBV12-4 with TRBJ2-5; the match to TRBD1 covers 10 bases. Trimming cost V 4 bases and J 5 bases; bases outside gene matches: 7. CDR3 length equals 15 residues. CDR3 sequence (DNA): TGTGCCAGCAGTTCCGGGACAGGGGTCGTGGAGACCCAGTACTTC. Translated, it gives CASSSGTGVVETQYF.

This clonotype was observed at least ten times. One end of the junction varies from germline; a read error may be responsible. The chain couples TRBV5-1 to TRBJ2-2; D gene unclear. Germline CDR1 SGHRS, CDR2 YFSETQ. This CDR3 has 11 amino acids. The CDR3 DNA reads TGTGCCAGCAGTTTGTCCGGGGAGCTGTTTTTT. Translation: CASSLSGELFF. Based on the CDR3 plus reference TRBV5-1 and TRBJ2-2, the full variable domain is KAGVTQTPRYLIKTRGQQVTLSCSPISGHRSVSWYQQTPGQGLQFLFEYFSETQRNKGNFPGRFSGRQFSNSRSEMNVSTLELGDSALYLCASSLSGELFFGEGSRLTVL.

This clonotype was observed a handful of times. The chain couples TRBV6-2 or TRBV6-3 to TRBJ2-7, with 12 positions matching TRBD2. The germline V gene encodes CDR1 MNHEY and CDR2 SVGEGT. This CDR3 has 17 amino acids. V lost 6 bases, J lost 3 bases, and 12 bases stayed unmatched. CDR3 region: CASSSPRTSGNIYEQYF. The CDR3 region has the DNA TGTGCCAGCAGCTCGCCCAGGACTAGCGGGAATATCTACGAGCAGTACTTC.

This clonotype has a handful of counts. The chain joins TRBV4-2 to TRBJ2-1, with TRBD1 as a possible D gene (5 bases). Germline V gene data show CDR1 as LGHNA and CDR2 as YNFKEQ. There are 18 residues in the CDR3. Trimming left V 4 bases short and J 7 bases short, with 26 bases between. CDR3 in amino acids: CASSRPYTTGAASNEQFF. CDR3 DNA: TGTGCCAGCAGCCGGCCCTATACAACAGGAGCCGCTAGTAATGAGCAGTTCTTC.

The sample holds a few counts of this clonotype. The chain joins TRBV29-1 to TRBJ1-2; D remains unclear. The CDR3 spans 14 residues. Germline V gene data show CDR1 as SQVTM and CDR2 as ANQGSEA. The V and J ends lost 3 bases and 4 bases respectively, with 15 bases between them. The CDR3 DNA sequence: TGCAGCGTTGAGAAGGAGGGCTTGGGCTATGGCTACACCTTC. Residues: CSVEKEGLGYGYTF.

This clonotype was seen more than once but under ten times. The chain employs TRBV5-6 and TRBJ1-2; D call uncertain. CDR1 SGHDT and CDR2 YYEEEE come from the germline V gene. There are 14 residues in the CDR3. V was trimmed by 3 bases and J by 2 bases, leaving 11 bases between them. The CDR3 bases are TGTGCCAGCAGCTACGGGAGGCGGAACTATGGCTACACCTTC. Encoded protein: CASSYGRRNYGYTF.

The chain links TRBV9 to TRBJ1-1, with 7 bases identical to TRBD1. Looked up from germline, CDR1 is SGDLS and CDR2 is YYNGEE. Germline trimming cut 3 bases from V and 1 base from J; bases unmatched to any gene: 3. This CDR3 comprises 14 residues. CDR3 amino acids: CASSARGGNTEAFF. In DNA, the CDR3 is TGTGCCAGCAGCGCCAGGGGGGGGAACACTGAAGCTTTCTTT.

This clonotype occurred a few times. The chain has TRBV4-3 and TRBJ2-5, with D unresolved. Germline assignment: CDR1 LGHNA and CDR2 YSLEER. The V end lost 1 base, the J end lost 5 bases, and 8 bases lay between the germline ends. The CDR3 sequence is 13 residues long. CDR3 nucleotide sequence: TGCGCCAGCAGCCAAGGCCTAGTGGAGACCCAGTACTTC. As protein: CASSQGLVETQYF.

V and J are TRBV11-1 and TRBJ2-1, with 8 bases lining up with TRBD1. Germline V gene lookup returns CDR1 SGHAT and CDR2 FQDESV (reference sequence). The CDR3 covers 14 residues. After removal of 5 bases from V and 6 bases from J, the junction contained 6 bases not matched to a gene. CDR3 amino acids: CASSEIDRGNEQFF. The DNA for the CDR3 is TGTGCCAGCAGCGAGATAGACAGGGGCAATGAGCAGTTCTTC.

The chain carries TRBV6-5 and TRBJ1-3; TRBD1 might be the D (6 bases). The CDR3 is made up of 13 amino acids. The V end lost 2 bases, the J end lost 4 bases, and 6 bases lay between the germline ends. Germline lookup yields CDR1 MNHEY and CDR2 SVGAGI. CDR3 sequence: CASSYGQGNTIYF. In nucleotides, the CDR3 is TGTGCCAGCAGTTACGGACAGGGAAACACCATATATTTT.

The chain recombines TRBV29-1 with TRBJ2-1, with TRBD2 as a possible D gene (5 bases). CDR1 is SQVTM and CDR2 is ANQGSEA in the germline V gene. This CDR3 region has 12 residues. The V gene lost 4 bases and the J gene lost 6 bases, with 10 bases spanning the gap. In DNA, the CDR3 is TGCAGCGTTGTTTTTGAGGGCAATGAGCAGTTCTTC. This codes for CSVVFEGNEQFF.

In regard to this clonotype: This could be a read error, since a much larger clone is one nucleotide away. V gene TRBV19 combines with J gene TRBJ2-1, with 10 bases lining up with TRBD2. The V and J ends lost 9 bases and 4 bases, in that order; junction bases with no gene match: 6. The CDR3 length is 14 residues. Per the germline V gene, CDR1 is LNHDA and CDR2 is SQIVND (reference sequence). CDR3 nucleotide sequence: TGTGCCAGCACAGTACTAGCGGGGTACAATGAGCAGTTCTTC. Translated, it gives CASTVLAGYNEQFF.

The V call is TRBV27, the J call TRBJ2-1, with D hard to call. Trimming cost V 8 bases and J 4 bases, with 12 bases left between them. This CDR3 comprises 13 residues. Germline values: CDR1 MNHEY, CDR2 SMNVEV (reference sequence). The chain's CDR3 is CASALGLYNEQFF. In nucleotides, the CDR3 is TGTGCCAGCGCCCTAGGGTTATACAATGAGCAGTTCTTC.

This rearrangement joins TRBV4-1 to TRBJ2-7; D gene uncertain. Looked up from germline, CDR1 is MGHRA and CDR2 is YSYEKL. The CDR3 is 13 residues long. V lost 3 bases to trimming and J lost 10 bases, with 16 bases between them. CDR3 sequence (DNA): TGCGCCAGCAGCCAGAGCCCCGGGCGCGAACAGTACGTC. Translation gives CASSQSPGREQYV.

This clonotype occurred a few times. The CDR3 nucleotides are TGTGCCAGCAGCCCAGGACAGGGGGAGCAGTACTTC. Protein sequence: CASSPGQGEQYF. The chain is built from TRBV12-3 or TRBV12-4 and TRBJ2-7, with TRBD1 matching over 9 bases. The CDR3 is 12 amino acids. The J segment lost 7 bases and the V segment lost 6 bases, leaving 4 bases of the junction unmatched.

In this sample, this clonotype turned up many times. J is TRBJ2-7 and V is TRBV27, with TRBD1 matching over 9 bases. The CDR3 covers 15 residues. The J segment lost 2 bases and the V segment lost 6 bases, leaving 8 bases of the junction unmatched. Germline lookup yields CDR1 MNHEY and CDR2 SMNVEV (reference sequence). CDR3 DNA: TGTGCCAGCAGCCCTGGTGGGACAGGGACCTACGAGCAGTACTTC. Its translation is CASSPGGTGTYEQYF.

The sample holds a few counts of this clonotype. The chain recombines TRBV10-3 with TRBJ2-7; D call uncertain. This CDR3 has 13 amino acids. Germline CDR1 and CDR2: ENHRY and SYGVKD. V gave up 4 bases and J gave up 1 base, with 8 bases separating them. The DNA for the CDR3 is TGTGCCATCAGTGTACCGGGTTCCTACGAGCAGTACTTC. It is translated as CAISVPGSYEQYF.

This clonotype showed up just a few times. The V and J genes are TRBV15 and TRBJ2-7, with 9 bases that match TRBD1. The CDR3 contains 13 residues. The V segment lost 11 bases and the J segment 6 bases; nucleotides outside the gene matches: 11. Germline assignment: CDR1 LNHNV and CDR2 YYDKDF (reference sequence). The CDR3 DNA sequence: TGTGCCGGAAGAAATACAGGGGGCTGCGAGCAGTACTTC. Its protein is CAGRNTGGCEQYF.

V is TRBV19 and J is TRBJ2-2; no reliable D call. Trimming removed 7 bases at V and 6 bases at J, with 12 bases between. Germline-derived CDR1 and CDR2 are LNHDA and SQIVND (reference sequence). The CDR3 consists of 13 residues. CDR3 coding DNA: TGTGCCAGTAAGGCACCCCTGCCCGGGGAGCTGTTTTTT. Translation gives CASKAPLPGELFF.

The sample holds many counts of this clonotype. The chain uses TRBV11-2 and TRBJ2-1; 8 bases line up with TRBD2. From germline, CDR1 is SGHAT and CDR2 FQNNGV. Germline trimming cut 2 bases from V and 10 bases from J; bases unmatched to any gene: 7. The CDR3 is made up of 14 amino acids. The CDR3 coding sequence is TGTGCCAGCAGCTTAAGCGGGGGTCCCCAAGAGCAGTTCTTC. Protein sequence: CASSLSGGPQEQFF.

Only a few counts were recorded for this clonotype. The CDR3 loop reads CATSRDWRETQYF. The DNA of the CDR3 is TGTGCCACCAGCAGAGATTGGAGGGAGACCCAGTACTTC. The chain is built from TRBV15 and TRBJ2-5, with D perhaps TRBD2 (5 bases). Trimming removed 0 bases from V and 5 bases from J, with 7 bases in between. The CDR3 length is 13 residues. Germline-derived CDR1 and CDR2 are LNHNV and YYDKDF (reference sequence).

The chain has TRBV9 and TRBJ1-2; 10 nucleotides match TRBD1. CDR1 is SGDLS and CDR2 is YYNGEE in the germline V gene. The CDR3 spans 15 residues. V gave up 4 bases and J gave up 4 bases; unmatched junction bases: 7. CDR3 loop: CASSPGGQGTYGYTF. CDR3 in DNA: TGTGCCAGCAGCCCCGGGGGACAGGGGACCTATGGCTACACCTTC.